These T cell receptor beta chains were read from a single sample in a study of CD8 T cells in ankylosing spondylitis. Each CDR3 protein gets one entry after TCRdb re-called the 5' RACE reads with MiXCR. The sample lists 800,000 to 900,000 distinct CDR3 sequences, roughly 10% occurring once. The sequenced sample was blood, either unsorted or a sorted T cell fraction (not recorded which). These receptors all stem from a male donor with ankylosing spondylitis. Each CDR3 is given with its conserved first and last residue. The D gene is left open where the match is weak. Rows give clone size only sometimes, using once, few, many, or a class for an expanded clone.

clone size: few
D gene: NA
J gene: TRBJ1-3
CDR3 length: 14
V gene: TRBV20-1
CDR3 protein: CSARLGFTGNTIYF
CDR3 DNA: TGCAGTGCTAGATTGGGTTTTACTGGAAACACCATATATTTT

clone size: once
D gene: TRBD1
J gene: TRBJ1-2
CDR3 length: 15
V gene: TRBV9
CDR3 protein: CASSQIGTGNYGYTF
CDR3 DNA: TGTGCCAGCAGCCAAATTGGGACAGGCAACTATGGCTACACCTTC

clone size: NA
D gene: NA
J gene: TRBJ2-3
CDR3 length: 14
V gene: TRBV20-1
CDR3 protein: CSARDTGVTDTQYF
CDR3 DNA: TGCAGTGCTAGAGATACGGGGGTGACAGATACGCAGTATTTT

clone size: NA
D gene: NA
J gene: TRBJ2-6
CDR3 length: 17
V gene: TRBV6-5
CDR3 protein: CASSFLRGAPGANVLTF
CDR3 DNA: TGTGCCAGCAGTTTCCTGCGAGGAGCGCCTGGGGCCAACGTCCTGACTTTC

clone size: NA
D gene: NA
J gene: TRBJ1-2
CDR3 length: 15
V gene: TRBV4-3
CDR3 protein: CASSHAPGRDYGYTF
CDR3 DNA: TGCGCCAGCAGCCATGCACCAGGGAGGGACTATGGCTACACCTTC

clone size: many
D gene: NA
J gene: TRBJ2-2
CDR3 length: 16
V gene: TRBV18
CDR3 protein: CASSPQQGPNTGELFF
CDR3 DNA: TGTGCCAGCTCACCACAGCAGGGCCCTAACACCGGGGAGCTGTTTTTT

clone size: many
D gene: NA
J gene: TRBJ1-2
CDR3 length: 17
V gene: TRBV6-5
CDR3 protein: CASSYSFIVLRGYGYTF
CDR3 DNA: TGTGCCAGCAGTTACTCCTTCATTGTGCTTAGAGGCTATGGCTACACCTTC

clone size: few
D gene: TRBD1
J gene: TRBJ1-1
CDR3 length: 14
V gene: TRBV4-2
CDR3 protein: CASTWSQGGPEAFF
CDR3 DNA: TGTGCCAGCACCTGGTCACAGGGGGGACCTGAAGCTTTCTTT

clone size: many
D gene: NA
J gene: TRBJ2-7
CDR3 length: 15
V gene: TRBV7-9
CDR3 protein: CASTVYQGIDYEQYF
CDR3 DNA: TGTGCCAGCACCGTTTACCAGGGGATTGACTACGAGCAGTACTTC

clone size: few
D gene: NA
J gene: TRBJ2-5
CDR3 length: 16
V gene: TRBV4-1
CDR3 protein: CASSLSGTPEGETQYF
CDR3 DNA: TGCGCCAGCAGCCTTTCCGGGACACCAGAAGGAGAGACCCAGTACTTC

clone size: NA
D gene: NA
J gene: TRBJ1-6
CDR3 length: 14
V gene: TRBV6-1
CDR3 protein: CASSKGGYNSPLHF
CDR3 DNA: TGTGCCAGCAGCAAGGGGGGTTATAATTCACCCCTCCACTTT

clone size: NA
D gene: TRBD1
J gene: TRBJ2-3
CDR3 length: 15
V gene: TRBV5-1
CDR3 protein: CASSNRDRGRDTQYF
CDR3 DNA: TGCGCCAGCAGCAACCGGGACAGGGGGCGAGATACGCAGTATTTT

clone size: NA
D gene: TRBD1
J gene: TRBJ1-1
CDR3 length: 14
V gene: TRBV5-1
CDR3 protein: CASRKDRQNTEAFF
CDR3 DNA: TGCGCCAGCAGAAAGGACAGGCAGAACACTGAAGCTTTCTTT

clone size: NA
D gene: NA
J gene: TRBJ1-1
CDR3 length: 13
V gene: TRBV10-3
CDR3 protein: CAISAQGNTEAFF
CDR3 DNA: TGTGCCATCAGTGCCCAGGGTAACACTGAAGCTTTCTTT

clone size: few
D gene: NA
J gene: TRBJ1-1
CDR3 length: 15
V gene: TRBV7-2
CDR3 protein: CASSERSRRHSEAFF
CDR3 DNA: TGTGCCAGCAGCGAGAGGAGCAGGAGACACTCTGAAGCTTTCTTT

clone size: many
D gene: TRBD1
J gene: TRBJ2-7
CDR3 length: 15
V gene: TRBV7-2
CDR3 protein: CASSQVGTGSHEQYF
CDR3 DNA: TGTGCCAGCAGCCAAGTTGGGACAGGGTCACACGAGCAGTACTTC

clone size: NA
D gene: NA
J gene: TRBJ1-1
CDR3 length: 14
V gene: TRBV15
CDR3 protein: CATSRDPRGTEAFF
CDR3 DNA: TGTGCCACCAGCAGAGACCCCCGCGGGACTGAAGCTTTCTTT

clone size: NA
D gene: TRBD1
J gene: TRBJ1-6
CDR3 length: 16
V gene: TRBV5-5
CDR3 protein: CASSPRTGFYNSPLHF
CDR3 DNA: TGTGCCAGCAGCCCAAGGACAGGGTTCTATAATTCACCCCTCCACTTT

clone size: NA
D gene: NA
J gene: TRBJ2-5
CDR3 length: 13
V gene: TRBV18
CDR3 protein: CASSANGGETQYF
CDR3 DNA: TGTGCCAGCTCAGCCAACGGCGGAGAGACCCAGTACTTC

clone size: few
D gene: NA
J gene: TRBJ2-7
CDR3 length: 12
V gene: TRBV15
CDR3 protein: CATSTRVPQQYF
CDR3 DNA: TGTGCCACCAGCACCAGGGTACCCCAGCAGTACTTC

clone size: NA
D gene: TRBD2
J gene: TRBJ2-5
CDR3 length: 13
V gene: TRBV20-1
CDR3 protein: CSAPTPGGETQYF
CDR3 DNA: TGCAGTGCTCCCACCCCGGGAGGAGAGACCCAGTACTTC

clone size: few
D gene: TRBD1
J gene: TRBJ2-5
CDR3 length: 15
V gene: TRBV7-2
CDR3 protein: CASSLGGGKGETQYF
CDR3 DNA: TGTGCCAGCAGCTTAGGAGGGGGCAAGGGAGAGACCCAGTACTTC

clone size: few
D gene: NA
J gene: TRBJ1-1
CDR3 length: 14
V gene: TRBV4-3
CDR3 protein: CASSQGGGYTEAFF
CDR3 DNA: TGCGCCAGCAGCCAAGGGGGGGGGTACACTGAAGCTTTCTTT

clone size: few
D gene: NA
J gene: TRBJ2-1
CDR3 length: 15
V gene: TRBV7-9
CDR3 protein: CASSLNREASNEQFF
CDR3 DNA: TGTGCCAGCAGCTTAAACAGGGAAGCAAGCAATGAGCAGTTCTTC

clone size: NA
D gene: NA
J gene: TRBJ2-1
CDR3 length: 12
V gene: TRBV20-1
CDR3 protein: CSAVGPDNEQFF
CDR3 DNA: TGCAGTGCTGTAGGGCCCGACAATGAGCAGTTCTTC

clone size: many
D gene: TRBD1
J gene: TRBJ1-5
CDR3 length: 14
V gene: TRBV28
CDR3 protein: CASSSGQGAQPQHF
CDR3 DNA: TGTGCCAGCAGTTCCGGACAGGGGGCTCAGCCCCAGCATTTT

clone size: many
D gene: NA
J gene: TRBJ1-1
CDR3 length: 14
V gene: TRBV7-9
CDR3 protein: CASSLGGGKTEAFF
CDR3 DNA: TGTGCCAGCAGCTTAGGGGGGGGCAAGACTGAAGCTTTCTTT

clone size: NA
D gene: TRBD2
J gene: TRBJ2-1
CDR3 length: 16
V gene: TRBV6-2/TRBV6-3
CDR3 protein: CASSTPWREAYNEQFF
CDR3 DNA: TGTGCCAGCAGCACGCCTTGGCGGGAGGCCTACAATGAGCAGTTCTTC

clone size: NA
D gene: TRBD1
J gene: TRBJ1-5
CDR3 length: 16
V gene: TRBV13
CDR3 protein: CASSYGRDRGYQPQHF
CDR3 DNA: TGTGCCAGCAGCTATGGGAGAGACAGGGGTTATCAGCCCCAGCATTTT

clone size: NA
D gene: NA
J gene: TRBJ1-1
CDR3 length: 15
V gene: TRBV7-2
CDR3 protein: CASSLRSGGGIEAFF
CDR3 DNA: TGTGCCAGCAGCTTACGGTCGGGCGGGGGAATTGAAGCTTTCTTT

clone size: few
D gene: NA
J gene: TRBJ2-7
CDR3 length: 16
V gene: TRBV7-9
CDR3 protein: CASSSYPWGVSYEQYF
CDR3 DNA: TGTGCCAGCAGTTCCTACCCGTGGGGAGTTTCCTACGAGCAGTACTTC

clone size: NA
D gene: TRBD2
J gene: TRBJ2-1
CDR3 length: 18
V gene: TRBV11-2
CDR3 protein: CASSLEIGAGVRYNEQFF
CDR3 DNA: TGTGCCAGCAGCTTAGAGATAGGGGCGGGAGTTCGATACAATGAGCAGTTCTTC

clone size: few
D gene: NA
J gene: TRBJ1-6
CDR3 length: 11
V gene: TRBV28
CDR3 protein: CASSFPGTLHF
CDR3 DNA: TGTGCCAGCAGTTTTCCGGGGACCCTCCACTTT

clone size: few
D gene: TRBD2
J gene: TRBJ2-7
CDR3 length: 14
V gene: TRBV20-1
CDR3 protein: CSARVRGGRYEQYF
CDR3 DNA: TGCAGTGCTAGAGTCCGGGGGGGCCGCTACGAGCAGTACTTC

clone size: few
D gene: NA
J gene: TRBJ2-7
CDR3 length: 14
V gene: TRBV6-1
CDR3 protein: CATGRGDGGYEQYF
CDR3 DNA: TGTGCCACCGGGCGGGGAGATGGGGGATACGAGCAGTACTTC

clone size: NA
D gene: NA
J gene: TRBJ2-7
CDR3 length: 17
V gene: TRBV29-1
CDR3 protein: CSAKKPTGYGLSYEQYF
CDR3 DNA: TGCAGCGCCAAAAAACCGACAGGATACGGGTTGTCCTACGAGCAGTACTTC

clone size: NA
D gene: NA
J gene: TRBJ2-7
CDR3 length: 15
V gene: TRBV6-2/TRBV6-3
CDR3 protein: CASSSRGAAWDEQYF
CDR3 DNA: TGTGCCAGCAGTTCCCGGGGGGCGGCCTGGGATGAGCAGTACTTC

clone size: few
D gene: NA
J gene: TRBJ2-7
CDR3 length: 14
V gene: TRBV5-6
CDR3 protein: CASSQGPREAEQYF
CDR3 DNA: TGTGCCAGCAGCCAGGGACCAAGGGAGGCCGAGCAGTACTTC

clone size: few
D gene: NA
J gene: TRBJ2-3
CDR3 length: 15
V gene: TRBV2
CDR3 protein: CASSERSGGTDTQYF
CDR3 DNA: TGTGCCAGCAGTGAGCGTAGCGGCGGGACAGATACGCAGTATTTT

clone size: NA
D gene: NA
J gene: TRBJ1-1
CDR3 length: 15
V gene: TRBV6-1
CDR3 protein: CASLRTPTTDTEAFF
CDR3 DNA: TGTGCCAGCCTCCGGACCCCTACAACGGACACTGAAGCTTTCTTT

clone size: few
D gene: TRBD2
J gene: TRBJ2-5
CDR3 length: 14
V gene: TRBV9
CDR3 protein: CASSLRGGVGTQYF
CDR3 DNA: TGTGCCAGCAGCTTGCGGGGGGGAGTGGGGACCCAGTACTTC

clone size: NA
D gene: TRBD1
J gene: TRBJ2-3
CDR3 length: 14
V gene: TRBV20-1
CDR3 protein: CSANDRGDGDTQYF
CDR3 DNA: TGCAGTGCTAACGACAGGGGCGACGGAGATACGCAGTATTTT

clone size: many
D gene: TRBD2
J gene: TRBJ2-7
CDR3 length: 14
V gene: TRBV5-1
CDR3 protein: CASSLVSGRDEQYF
CDR3 DNA: TGCGCCAGCAGCTTGGTCAGCGGGAGAGACGAGCAGTACTTC

clone size: few
D gene: TRBD2
J gene: TRBJ2-7
CDR3 length: 15
V gene: TRBV6-1
CDR3 protein: CASSRTTSVFYEQYF
CDR3 DNA: TGTGCCAGCAGTAGAACGACTAGCGTATTCTACGAGCAGTACTTC

clone size: few
D gene: TRBD1
J gene: TRBJ2-7
CDR3 length: 11
V gene: TRBV20-1
CDR3 protein: CSAGQGAEQYF
CDR3 DNA: TGCAGTGCGGGACAGGGGGCCGAGCAGTACTTC

clone size: NA
D gene: NA
J gene: TRBJ1-2
CDR3 length: 15
V gene: TRBV6-5
CDR3 protein: CASSYRPAANYGYTF
CDR3 DNA: TGTGCCAGCAGTTACCGTCCGGCAGCTAACTATGGCTACACCTTC

clone size: NA
D gene: TRBD1
J gene: TRBJ2-3
CDR3 length: 16
V gene: TRBV4-1
CDR3 protein: CASSQAQGSYTDTQYF
CDR3 DNA: TGCGCCAGCAGCCAGGCACAGGGGTCTTACACAGATACGCAGTATTTT

clone size: NA
D gene: TRBD1
J gene: TRBJ1-2
CDR3 length: 16
V gene: TRBV7-2
CDR3 protein: CASSLSTGVSGYGYTF
CDR3 DNA: TGTGCCAGCAGCTTATCTACAGGGGTTTCCGGCTATGGCTACACCTTC

clone size: many
D gene: NA
J gene: TRBJ2-2
CDR3 length: 17
V gene: TRBV4-2
CDR3 protein: CASSHQTGVANTGELFF
CDR3 DNA: TGTGCCAGCAGCCACCAAACGGGAGTTGCGAACACCGGGGAGCTGTTTTTT

clone size: many
D gene: TRBD1
J gene: TRBJ1-1
CDR3 length: 16
V gene: TRBV4-2
CDR3 protein: CASSQRGRSSDTEAFF
CDR3 DNA: TGTGCCAGCAGCCAAAGGGGGCGATCTTCCGACACTGAAGCTTTCTTT

clone size: many
D gene: NA
J gene: TRBJ1-1
CDR3 length: 12
V gene: TRBV20-1
CDR3 protein: CSARQPNTEAFF
CDR3 DNA: TGCAGTGCTAGACAGCCGAACACTGAAGCTTTCTTT

clone size: few
D gene: NA
J gene: TRBJ2-5
CDR3 length: 13
V gene: TRBV20-1
CDR3 protein: CSARFTHQETQYF
CDR3 DNA: TGCAGTGCTAGATTTACACACCAAGAGACCCAGTACTTC

clone size: NA
D gene: TRBD2
J gene: TRBJ2-3
CDR3 length: 18
V gene: TRBV6-2/TRBV6-3
CDR3 protein: CASSSWTSGRSGADTQYF
CDR3 DNA: TGTGCCAGCAGTTCCTGGACTAGCGGGAGATCTGGCGCAGATACGCAGTATTTT

clone size: few
D gene: NA
J gene: TRBJ1-1
CDR3 length: 15
V gene: TRBV29-1
CDR3 protein: CSVDGLAQVNTEAFF
CDR3 DNA: TGCAGCGTTGATGGTTTGGCACAGGTGAACACTGAAGCTTTCTTT

clone size: NA
D gene: NA
J gene: TRBJ2-7
CDR3 length: 14
V gene: TRBV2
CDR3 protein: CASRGGFRTDEQYF
CDR3 DNA: TGTGCCAGCAGGGGGGGATTCCGGACCGACGAGCAGTACTTC

clone size: many
D gene: TRBD2
J gene: TRBJ2-1
CDR3 length: 16
V gene: TRBV20-1
CDR3 protein: CSATTFGLAGTDEQFF
CDR3 DNA: TGCAGTGCCACAACTTTCGGTCTAGCGGGAACGGACGAGCAGTTCTTC

clone size: NA
D gene: TRBD2
J gene: TRBJ2-1
CDR3 length: 14
V gene: TRBV29-1
CDR3 protein: CSVGRGGSLGEQFF
CDR3 DNA: TGCAGCGTCGGTCGGGGGGGCTCCCTAGGTGAGCAGTTCTTC

clone size: few
D gene: NA
J gene: TRBJ2-5
CDR3 length: 14
V gene: TRBV4-2
CDR3 protein: CASSQVARRETQYF
CDR3 DNA: TGTGCCAGCAGCCAAGTGGCTAGGAGAGAGACCCAGTACTTC

clone size: NA
D gene: TRBD2
J gene: TRBJ2-1
CDR3 length: 17
V gene: TRBV20-1
CDR3 protein: CSARVLAVSVSYNEQFF
CDR3 DNA: TGCAGTGCTAGAGTACTAGCGGTCAGTGTCTCCTACAATGAGCAGTTCTTC

clone size: once
D gene: NA
J gene: TRBJ2-1
CDR3 length: 15
V gene: TRBV7-7
CDR3 protein: CASSSNTGSYNEQFF
CDR3 DNA: TGTGCTAGCAGCTCAAACACAGGCTCCTACAATGAGCAGTTCTTC